This entry lists 11 T cell receptor beta chains sequenced from one sample in a study of human T cells and chemical hapten exposure. Stated time point: pre-sensitization, week 0. Treatment described: therapeutic diphenylcyclopropenone sensitization with weekly scalp DPC. TCRdb used MiXCR to reprocess the RACE reads, holding one entry per CDR3 protein. The sample holds over 85,000 distinct CDR3 sequences, 10% to 11% seen once. The specimen was whole blood, collected in connection with sensitization to the hapten diphenylcyclopropenone (DPC). The source of these receptors is a woman aged 55-70 years with alopecia areata. Some clones in this sample may be carry-over from other donors' samples.

This clonotype was observed many times. This rearrangement joins TRBV11-2 to TRBJ2-5; 11 bases line up with TRBD2. The germline V gene encodes CDR1 SGHAT and CDR2 FQNNGV. CDR3 length equals 14 residues. Trimming took 2 bases from V and 5 from J; bases not matched to a gene: 1. The CDR3, as DNA: TGTGCCAGCAGCTTACTAGCGGGGGGCGAGACCCAGTACTTC. It is translated as CASSLLAGGETQYF.

The chain uses TRBV5-4 and TRBJ2-7; the match to TRBD1 covers 7 bases. Trimming at V came to 4 bases and at J to 0 bases, leaving 7 bases not matched to a gene. CDR1 and CDR2 (germline): SGHNT, YYREEE (reference sequence). The CDR3 sequence is 15 residues long. In nucleotides, the CDR3 is TGTGCCAGCAGCCCGGGCAGGGGGAGCTCCTACGAGCAGTACTTC. As protein: CASSPGRGSSYEQYF.

This sequence joins TRBV11-2 and TRBJ2-5; D is uncertain. Deletions cut 3 bases from V and 1 base from J, with 9 bases between. Germline V gives CDR1 SGHAT, CDR2 FQNNGV. This CDR3 spans 14 amino acids. The DNA for the CDR3 is TGTGCCAGCAGCTTCAACACCCTCCAAGAGACCCAGTACTTC. It yields the protein CASSFNTLQETQYF.

This rearrangement joins TRBV7-6 to TRBJ2-7, with 8 bases matching TRBD1. Germline V gene sequence: CDR1 SGHVS, CDR2 FNYEAQ. This CDR3 region has 16 residues. The V gene end was trimmed by 1 base and the J gene end by 3 bases; junction bases not matched to a gene: 8. The CDR3 protein is CASSLGEDRAVYEQYF. CDR3 coding DNA: TGTGCCAGCAGCTTAGGTGAGGACAGGGCTGTCTACGAGCAGTACTTC.

This clonotype has a count of ten or more. The chain combines TRBV6-5 with TRBJ2-1; 7 bases map to TRBD2. V shed 6 bases and J 9 bases; nucleotides not matched to a gene: 14. The CDR3 is 15 residues long. Germline-derived CDR1 and CDR2 are MNHEY and SVGAGI. The CDR3 DNA reads TGTGCCAGCAGCCGTCCGGGACTACGACTCGGTGAGCAGTTCTTC. Residues: CASSRPGLRLGEQFF.

Many counts were recorded for this clonotype. The gene calls are TRBV2 and TRBJ2-1; 10 bases are shared with TRBD2. J lost 4 bases, V lost 7 bases, and 7 bases had no gene match. In germline, CDR1 is SNHLY, CDR2 FYNNEI. The CDR3 is 15 residues long. CDR3 bases: TGTGCCAGCATGGCGGTAGCGGGGGGTTACAATGAGCAGTTCTTC. Translated: CASMAVAGGYNEQFF. The whole variable domain, remainder taken from reference TRBV2 and TRBJ2-1, is EPEVTQTPSHQVTQMGQEVILRCVPISNHLYFYWYRQILGQKVEFLVSFYNNEISEKSEIFDDQFSVERPDGSNFTLKIRSTKLEDSAMYFCASMAVAGGYNEQFFGPGTRLTVL.

This clonotype has just a few counts. The rearrangement joins TRBV5-1 to TRBJ2-2; D is undetermined. Germline-derived CDR1 and CDR2 are SGHRS and YFSETQ. V was shortened by 1 base and J by 4 bases, with 17 bases between the two germline ends. This CDR3 has 17 residues. CDR3 DNA: TGCGCCAGCAGCTTGTTTCTATTCCCTAAACCCACCGGGGAGCTGTTTTTT. This translates into CASSLFLFPKPTGELFF.

On this clonotype: A junction boundary mismatches the germline segment, possibly from a read error. V and J are TRBV7-2 and TRBJ1-6, with no clear D. Germline V gene data show CDR1 as SGHTA and CDR2 as FQGNSA. The CDR3 sequence is 12 residues long. CDR3: CASSSDNSPLHF. CDR3 DNA sequence: TGTGCCAGCAGCTCCGATAATTCACCCCTCCACTTT. Based on the CDR3 plus reference TRBV7-2 and TRBJ1-6, the full variable domain is GAGVSQSPSNKVTEKGKDVELRCDPISGHTALYWYRQSLGQGLEFLIYFQGNSAPDKSGLPSDRFSAERTGGSVSTLTIQRTQQEDSAVYLCASSSDNSPLHFGNGTRLTVT.

This clonotype was counted ten times or more. This rearrangement joins TRBV20-1 to TRBJ1-5; D unresolved. The CDR3 is 13 residues long. Germline CDR1 and CDR2: DFQATT and SNEGSKA (reference sequence). The V and J ends lost 2 bases and 4 bases respectively, with 9 bases between them. CDR3 sequence: CSARQEPNQPQHF. For the CDR3, the DNA is TGCAGTGCTAGACAGGAACCGAATCAGCCCCAGCATTTT.

This clonotype was counted at least ten times. J is TRBJ2-7 and V is TRBV18, with D unclear. V shed 0 bases and J shed 3 bases, with 12 bases lying between them. Looked up from germline, CDR1 is KGHSH and CDR2 is LQKENI. The CDR3 covers 15 residues. CDR3 amino acids: CASSPPKGRHYEQYF. The CDR3 DNA sequence: TGTGCCAGCTCACCACCGAAAGGTCGTCACTACGAGCAGTACTTC.

The chain recombines TRBV12-3 or TRBV12-4 with TRBJ1-1; no clear D gene. With 2 bases removed from V and 4 bases from J, the gap between germline ends came to 5 bases. This CDR3 has 12 amino acids. The chain's CDR3 is CASSLLSTEAFF. The DNA of the CDR3 is TGTGCCAGCAGTTTACTCAGCACTGAAGCTTTCTTT.